The subject of this entry is one T cell receptor beta chain. Its antigen is undetermined. A modified ARM-PCR protocol with three rounds of nested PCR amplified TCRbeta. TCRdb recomputed calls from the multiplex PCR reads with MiXCR, one row per CDR3 protein. The sample lists over 110,000 distinct CDR3 sequences, roughly 66% seen once, with about 20% in the top ten. These data originate in a study of tumor and adjacent non-tumor tissue in lung cancer. Study results and caveats: Tumor tissue had significantly higher TCR diversity than normal lung.

This sample's RNA came from whole unsorted tissue. Specimen: lung tumor tissue. The sequence derives from a man aged 55-75 years with small cell lung cancer.

The CDR3 DNA reads TGTGCCAGCAGTCACACGGGGAGTCCGCCGAATGAAAAACTGTTTTTT. Translating it yields CASSHTGSPPNEKLFF. The chain combines TRBV6-1 with TRBJ1-4; no firm D call. Germline lookup yields CDR1 MNHNS and CDR2 SASEGT. V dropped 5 bases and J dropped 5 bases, with 18 bases sitting between them. This CDR3 region has 16 residues.